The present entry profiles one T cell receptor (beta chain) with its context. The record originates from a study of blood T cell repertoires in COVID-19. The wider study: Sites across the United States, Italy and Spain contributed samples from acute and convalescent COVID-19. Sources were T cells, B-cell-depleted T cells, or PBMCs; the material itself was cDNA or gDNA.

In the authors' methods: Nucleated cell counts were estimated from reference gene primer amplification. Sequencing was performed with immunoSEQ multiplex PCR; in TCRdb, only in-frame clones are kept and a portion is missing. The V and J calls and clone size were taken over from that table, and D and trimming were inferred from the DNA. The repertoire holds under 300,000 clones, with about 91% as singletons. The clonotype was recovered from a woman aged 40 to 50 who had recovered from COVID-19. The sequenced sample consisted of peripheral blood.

The CDR3 DNA reads as TGTGCCAGTAGTCCCACAGGGAACACTGAAGCTTTCTTT. It yields the protein CASSPTGNTEAFF. This chain links TRBV19 with TRBJ1-1; maybe TRBD1 (5 bases). Germline CDR1 LNHDA, CDR2 SQIVND (reference sequence). V shed 5 bases and J shed 1 base, with 8 bases lying between them. CDR3 length: 13 amino acids.